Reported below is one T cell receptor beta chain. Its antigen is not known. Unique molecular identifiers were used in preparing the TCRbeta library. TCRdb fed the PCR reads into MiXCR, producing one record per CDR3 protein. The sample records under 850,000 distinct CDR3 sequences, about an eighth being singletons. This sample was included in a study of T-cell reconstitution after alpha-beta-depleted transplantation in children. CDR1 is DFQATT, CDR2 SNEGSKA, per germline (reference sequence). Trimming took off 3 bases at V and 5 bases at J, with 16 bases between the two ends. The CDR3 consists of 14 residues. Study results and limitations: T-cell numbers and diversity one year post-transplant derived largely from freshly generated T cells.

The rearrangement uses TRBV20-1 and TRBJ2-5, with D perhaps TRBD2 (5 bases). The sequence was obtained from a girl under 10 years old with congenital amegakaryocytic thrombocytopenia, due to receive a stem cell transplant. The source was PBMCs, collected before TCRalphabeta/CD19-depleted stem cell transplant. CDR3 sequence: CSASIAGQRETQYF. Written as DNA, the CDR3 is TGCAGTGCTAGTATTGCGGGTCAGAGGGAGACCCAGTACTTC.